This T cell receptor (beta chain) was sequenced in a study of OX40 agonist ivuxolimab in advanced cancers. Study information: Patients with prior anti-PD-1, anti-PD-L1 or anti-CTLA-4 therapy were eligible; 35% to 45% had some. Study results and caveats: Mean expanded clone counts were higher in CD8+ than CD4+ T cells.

Libraries were prepared by immunoSEQ multiplex PCR; TCRdb keeps only in-frame clonotypes and omits some of them. Altogether more than 30,000 clones are present, roughly 84% being singletons, with the ten largest covering around 10%. There are 18 residues in the CDR3. CDR1 SGDLS and CDR2 YYNGEE come from the germline V gene. Trimming cost V 0 bases and J 0 bases, with 18 bases left between them. This clone was seen just once. As yet, its antigen is unknown. This TCR derives from an adult with an advanced solid tumor such as melanoma, head and neck, liver or kidney cancer. The starting material was CD4+ or CD8+ T cells sorted from blood, obtained in a trial of the OX40 agonist ivuxolimab. The chain has TRBV9 and TRBJ1-2; possibly TRBD1 for D (5 bases). In DNA, the CDR3 is TGTGCCAGCAGCGTAGGGTTGGGGGGTTTTAACTCTAACTATGGCTACACCTTC. This codes for CASSVGLGGFNSNYGYTF.